The clone carrying this T cell receptor beta chain was observed a handful of times. This entry belongs to a study of human T cells and chemical hapten exposure. MiXCR, run by TCRdb on the 5' RACE reads, gives a single entry per CDR3 protein. This table has more than 140,000 distinct CDR3 sequences, roughly 4% appearing once. Germline assignment: CDR1 MNHEY and CDR2 SVGAGI. The CDR3 spans 13 residues. Trimming took off 6 bases at V and 0 bases at J, with 3 bases between the two ends. Total RNA came from unfractionated whole blood. The V gene is TRBV6-5, the J gene TRBJ1-6, with D unresolved. The sequence derives from a female donor in good health. CDR3 nucleotide sequence: TGTGCCAGCAGAATCTCCTATAATTCACCCCTCCACTTT. It encodes CASRISYNSPLHF.